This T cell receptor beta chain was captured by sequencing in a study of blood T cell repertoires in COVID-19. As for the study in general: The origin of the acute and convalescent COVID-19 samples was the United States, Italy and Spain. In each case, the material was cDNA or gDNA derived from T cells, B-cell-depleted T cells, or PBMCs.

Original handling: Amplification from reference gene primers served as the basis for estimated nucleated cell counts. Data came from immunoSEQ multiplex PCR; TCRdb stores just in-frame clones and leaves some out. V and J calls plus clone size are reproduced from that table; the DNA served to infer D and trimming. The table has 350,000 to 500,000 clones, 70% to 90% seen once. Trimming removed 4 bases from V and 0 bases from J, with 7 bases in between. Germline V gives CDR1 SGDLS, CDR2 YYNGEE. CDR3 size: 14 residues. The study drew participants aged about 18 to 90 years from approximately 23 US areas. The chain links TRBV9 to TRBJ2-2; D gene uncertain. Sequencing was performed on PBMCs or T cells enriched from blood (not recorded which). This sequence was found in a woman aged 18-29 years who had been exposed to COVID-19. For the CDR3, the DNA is TGTGCCAGCAGCCCCTTCGCGAACACCGGGGAGCTGTTTTTT. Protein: CASSPFANTGELFF.